Following are 5 T cell receptor beta chains from one sample sequenced in a study of tumor-infiltrating lymphocytes in primary liver carcinoma. Researchers generated TCR beta cDNA from 500 ng of total RNA, relying on a constant-region primer. What produced the TCR beta libraries was three nested multiplex PCR rounds using slightly modified ARM-PCR. Investigators reported that the first two PCR rounds, at 9 to 11 cycles each, used TRBV1-TRBV30 forward primers with a C-beta reverse primer. TCRdb fed the multiplex PCR reads into MiXCR, producing one record per CDR3 protein. The sample lists approximately 330,000 distinct CDR3 sequences, around three fifths seen once, with about 6% in the top ten. In addition to blood RNA drawn from unsorted whole blood, germline DNA was extracted. Sequencing input: peripheral blood. The receptors here all came from a man aged 40-49 years with primary liver carcinoma and hepatitis B virus infection.

This chain links TRBV6-2 or TRBV6-3 with TRBJ2-1; 9 bases fit TRBD2. This CDR3 has 17 amino acids. V lost 6 bases to trimming and J lost 3 bases; unmatched junction nucleotides: 12. Germline CDR1 reads MNHEY; CDR2 reads SVGEGT. CDR3 nucleotides: TGTGCCAGCAGCTTCATGAGGGCTAGCGGGATCTACAATGAGCAGTTCTTC. It specifies CASSFMRASGIYNEQFF.

This sequence joins TRBV11-2 and TRBJ2-7; TRBD2 matches 10 bases. V trimming: 8 bases; J trimming: 4 bases; junction bases outside the gene matches: 8. The CDR3 has 14 residues. Germline CDR1 is SGHAT and CDR2 is FQNNGV. The CDR3 DNA reads TGTGCCAGCGGCGCCAGCGGGAGGGCTTACGAGCAGTACTTC. Translation gives CASGASGRAYEQYF.

As concerns this clonotype: A much larger clone lies one base from this, so it may be a read error. The CDR3 coding sequence is TGCGGCAGCAGCCCGACAGGGGCTGGGGAGACCCAGTACTTC. Translating it yields CGSSPTGAGETQYF. V usage is TRBV4-3 and J usage is TRBJ2-5; 8 bases line up with TRBD1. The CDR3 is made up of 14 amino acids. Germline V gene sequence: CDR1 LGHNA, CDR2 YSLEER.

The sample holds many counts of this clonotype. The chain joins TRBV6-1 to TRBJ2-4; 7 bases match TRBD2. V shed 10 bases and J 0 bases; nucleotides not matched to a gene: 9. Germline V CDR1 and CDR2: MNHNS, SASEGT. This CDR3 region has 15 residues. The DNA of the CDR3 is TGTGCCATCCGTGGGGGGGACTTAGCCAAAAACATTCAGTACTTC. It encodes CAIRGGDLAKNIQYF.

This sequence joins TRBV11-2 and TRBJ2-5, with D perhaps TRBD2 (5 bases). The ends were cut back, 4 bases at V and 8 bases at J, with 14 bases in the middle. The length of the CDR3 is 13 residues. Germline CDR1 SGHAT, CDR2 FQNNGV. CDR3 sequence (DNA): TGTGCCAGCAGCTCGGAGGAAGGAGTTACCCAGTACTTC. This gives the protein CASSSEEGVTQYF.